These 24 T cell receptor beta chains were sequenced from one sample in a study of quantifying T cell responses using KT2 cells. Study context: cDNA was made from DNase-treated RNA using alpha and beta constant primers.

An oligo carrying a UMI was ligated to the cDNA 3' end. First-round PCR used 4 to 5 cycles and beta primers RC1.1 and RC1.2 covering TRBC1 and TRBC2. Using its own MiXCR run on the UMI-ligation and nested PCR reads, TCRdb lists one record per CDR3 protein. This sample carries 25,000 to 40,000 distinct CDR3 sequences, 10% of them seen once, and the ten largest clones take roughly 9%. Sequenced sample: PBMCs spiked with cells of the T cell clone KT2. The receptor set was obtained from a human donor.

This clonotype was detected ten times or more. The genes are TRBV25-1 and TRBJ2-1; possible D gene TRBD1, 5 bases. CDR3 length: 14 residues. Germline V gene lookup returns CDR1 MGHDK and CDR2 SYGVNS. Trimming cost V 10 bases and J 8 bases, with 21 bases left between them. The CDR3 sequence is CATPGRVICYEQFF. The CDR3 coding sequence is TGTGCCACCCCGGGCAGGGTGATTTGCTATGAGCAGTTCTTC. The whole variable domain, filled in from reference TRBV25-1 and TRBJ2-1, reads EADIYQTPRYLVIGTGKKITLECSQTMGHDKMYWYQQDPGMELHLIHYSYGVNSTEKGDLSSESTVSRIRTEHFPLTLESARPSHTSQYLCATPGRVICYEQFFGPGTRLTVL.

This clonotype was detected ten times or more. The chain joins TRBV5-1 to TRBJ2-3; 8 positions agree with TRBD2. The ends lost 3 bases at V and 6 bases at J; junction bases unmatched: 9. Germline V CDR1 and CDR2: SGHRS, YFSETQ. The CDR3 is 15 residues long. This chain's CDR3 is CASSSGPRGGDTQYF. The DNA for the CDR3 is TGCGCCAGCAGCTCGGGACCTCGCGGGGGGGATACGCAGTATTTT.

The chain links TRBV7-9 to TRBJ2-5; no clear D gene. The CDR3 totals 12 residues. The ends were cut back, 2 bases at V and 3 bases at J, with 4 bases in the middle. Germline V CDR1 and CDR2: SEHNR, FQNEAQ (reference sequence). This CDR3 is CASSLTKETQYF. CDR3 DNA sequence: TGTGCCAGCAGCTTAACCAAAGAGACCCAGTACTTC.

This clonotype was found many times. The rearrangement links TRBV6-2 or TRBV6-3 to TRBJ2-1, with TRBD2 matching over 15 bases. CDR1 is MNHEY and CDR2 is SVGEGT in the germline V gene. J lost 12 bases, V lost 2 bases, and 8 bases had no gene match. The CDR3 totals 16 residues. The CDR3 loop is CASSYGLAGGTVVQFF. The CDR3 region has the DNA TGTGCCAGCAGTTACGGACTAGCGGGAGGGACGGTGGTGCAGTTCTTC.

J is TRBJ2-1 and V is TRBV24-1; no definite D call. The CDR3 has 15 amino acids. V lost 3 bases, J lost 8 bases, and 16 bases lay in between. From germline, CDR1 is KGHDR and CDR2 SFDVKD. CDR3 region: CATSDQSPNFYEQFF. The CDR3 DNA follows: TGTGCCACCAGTGATCAATCCCCCAATTTCTATGAGCAGTTCTTC.

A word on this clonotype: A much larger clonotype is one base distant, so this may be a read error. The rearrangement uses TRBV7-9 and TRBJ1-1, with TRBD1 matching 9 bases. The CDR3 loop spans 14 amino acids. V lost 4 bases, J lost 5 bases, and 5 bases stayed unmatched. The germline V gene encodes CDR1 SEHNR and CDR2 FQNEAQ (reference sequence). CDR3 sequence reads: CASSSGQGHTEAFF. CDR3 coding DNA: TGTGCCAGCAGCTCGGGACAGGGTCATACTGAAGCTTTCTTT.

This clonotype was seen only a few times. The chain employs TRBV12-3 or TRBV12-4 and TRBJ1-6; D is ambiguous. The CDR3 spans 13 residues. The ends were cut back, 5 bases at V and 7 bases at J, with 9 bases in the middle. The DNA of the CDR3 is TGTGCCAGCAGTCTAACTACGAATTCACCCCTCCACTTT. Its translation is CASSLTTNSPLHF.

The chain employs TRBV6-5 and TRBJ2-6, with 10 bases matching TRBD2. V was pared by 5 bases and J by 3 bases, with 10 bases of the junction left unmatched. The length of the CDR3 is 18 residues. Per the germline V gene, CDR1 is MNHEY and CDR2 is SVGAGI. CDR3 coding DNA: TGTGCCAGCAGTGCTACGGGGATAGCGGGAGGTGGGGCCAACGTCCTGACTTTC. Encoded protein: CASSATGIAGGGANVLTF.

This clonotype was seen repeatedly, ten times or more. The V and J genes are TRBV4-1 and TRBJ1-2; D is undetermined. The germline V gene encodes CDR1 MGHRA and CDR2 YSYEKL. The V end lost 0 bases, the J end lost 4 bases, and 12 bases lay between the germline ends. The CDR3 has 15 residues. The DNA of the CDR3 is TGCGCCAGCAGCCAAGAATCCGGCAGAAGCTATGGCTACACCTTC. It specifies CASSQESGRSYGYTF.

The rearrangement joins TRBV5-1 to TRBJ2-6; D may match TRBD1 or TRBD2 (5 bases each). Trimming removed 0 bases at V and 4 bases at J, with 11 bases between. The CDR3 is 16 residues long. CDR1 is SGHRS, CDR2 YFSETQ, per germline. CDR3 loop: CASSLDQGAGANVLTF. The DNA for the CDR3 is TGCGCCAGCAGCTTGGATCAGGGAGCGGGGGCCAACGTCCTGACTTTC.

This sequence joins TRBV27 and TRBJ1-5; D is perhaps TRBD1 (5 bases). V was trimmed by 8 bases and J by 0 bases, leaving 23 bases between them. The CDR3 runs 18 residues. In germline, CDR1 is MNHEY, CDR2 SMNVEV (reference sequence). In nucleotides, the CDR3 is TGTGCCAGCCTCGACGAGGGGATCTCGGCGGGTAGCAATCAGCCCCAGCATTTT. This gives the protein CASLDEGISAGSNQPQHF.

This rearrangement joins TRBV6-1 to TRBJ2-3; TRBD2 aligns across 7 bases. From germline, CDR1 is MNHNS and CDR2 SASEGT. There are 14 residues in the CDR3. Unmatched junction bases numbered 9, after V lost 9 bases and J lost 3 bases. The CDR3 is CASSRRELTDTQYF. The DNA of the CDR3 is TGTGCCAGTTCCCGGCGGGAGCTAACAGATACGCAGTATTTT.

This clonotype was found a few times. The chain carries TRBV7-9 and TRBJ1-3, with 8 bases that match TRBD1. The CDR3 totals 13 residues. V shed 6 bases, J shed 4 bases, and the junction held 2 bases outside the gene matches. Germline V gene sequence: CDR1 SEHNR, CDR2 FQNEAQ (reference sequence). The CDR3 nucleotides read TGTGCCAGCAGAAGGGACAGGGGAAACACCATATATTTT. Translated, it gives CASRRDRGNTIYF. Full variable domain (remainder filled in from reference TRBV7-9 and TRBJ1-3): DTGVSQNPRHKITKRGQNVTFRCDPISEHNRLYWYRQTLGQGPEFLTYFQNEAQLEKSRLLSDRFSAERPKGSFSTLEIQRTEQGDSAMYLCASRRDRGNTIYFGEGSWLTVV.

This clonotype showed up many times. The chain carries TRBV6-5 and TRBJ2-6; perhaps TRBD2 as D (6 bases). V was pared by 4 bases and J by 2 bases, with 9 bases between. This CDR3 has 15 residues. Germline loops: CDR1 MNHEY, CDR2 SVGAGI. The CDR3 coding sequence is TGTGCCAGCAGTTTTGGGGGGACTGGGGCCAACGTCCTGACTTTC. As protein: CASSFGGTGANVLTF.

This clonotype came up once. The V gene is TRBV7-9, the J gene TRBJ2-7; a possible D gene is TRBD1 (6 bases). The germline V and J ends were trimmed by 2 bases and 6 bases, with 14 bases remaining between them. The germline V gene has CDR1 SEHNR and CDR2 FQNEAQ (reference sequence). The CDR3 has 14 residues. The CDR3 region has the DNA TGTGCCAGCAGCTTAACCCCCCAGGGGATCGAGCAGTACTTC. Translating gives CASSLTPQGIEQYF. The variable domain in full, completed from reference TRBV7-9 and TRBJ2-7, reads DTGVSQNPRHKITKRGQNVTFRCDPISEHNRLYWYRQTLGQGPEFLTYFQNEAQLEKSRLLSDRFSAERPKGSFSTLEIQRTEQGDSAMYLCASSLTPQGIEQYFGPGTRLTVT.

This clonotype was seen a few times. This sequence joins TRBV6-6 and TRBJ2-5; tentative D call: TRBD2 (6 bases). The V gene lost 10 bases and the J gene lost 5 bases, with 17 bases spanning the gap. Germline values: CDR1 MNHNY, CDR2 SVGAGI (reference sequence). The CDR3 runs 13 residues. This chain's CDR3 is CATSRAGTETQYF. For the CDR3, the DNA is TGTGCCACCTCACGGGCGGGGACGGAGACCCAGTACTTC.

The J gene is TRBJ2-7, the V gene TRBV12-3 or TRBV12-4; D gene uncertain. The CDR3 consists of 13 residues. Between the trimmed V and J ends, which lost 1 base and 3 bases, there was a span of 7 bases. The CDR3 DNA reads TGTGCCAGCAGTTTAGGACAATTCTACGAGCAGTACTTC. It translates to CASSLGQFYEQYF.

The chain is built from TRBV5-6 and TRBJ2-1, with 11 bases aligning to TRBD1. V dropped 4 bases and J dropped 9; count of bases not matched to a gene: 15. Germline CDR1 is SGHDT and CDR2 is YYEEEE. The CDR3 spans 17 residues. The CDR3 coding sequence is TGTGCCAGCAGCCACCCTCTGAACCGGGACAGGGGGGTTGAGCAGTTCTTC. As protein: CASSHPLNRDRGVEQFF.

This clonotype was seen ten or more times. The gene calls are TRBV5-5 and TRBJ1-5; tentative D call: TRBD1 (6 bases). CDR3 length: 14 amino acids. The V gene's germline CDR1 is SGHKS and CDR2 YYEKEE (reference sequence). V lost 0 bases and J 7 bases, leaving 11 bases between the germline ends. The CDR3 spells CASSLGSGEQPQHF. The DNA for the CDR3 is TGTGCCAGCAGCTTGGGGTCAGGGGAACAGCCCCAGCATTTT.

CDR3 DNA sequence: TGTGCCAGCAGTTTCGAGACGCGCAGGACTGAAGCTTTCTTT. Its translation is CASSFETRRTEAFF. The chain has TRBV12-3 or TRBV12-4 and TRBJ1-1; D remains unclear. The CDR3 is made up of 14 amino acids. The ends were cut back, 3 bases at V and 5 bases at J, with 13 bases in the middle.

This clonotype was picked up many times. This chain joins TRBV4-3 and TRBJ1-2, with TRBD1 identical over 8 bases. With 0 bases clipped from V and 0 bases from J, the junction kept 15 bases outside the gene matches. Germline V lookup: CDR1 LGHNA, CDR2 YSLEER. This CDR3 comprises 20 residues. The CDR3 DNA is TGCGCCAGCAGCCAAGATTCTATCTTTGACAGGGGCCCGGCTAACTATGGCTACACCTTC. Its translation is CASSQDSIFDRGPANYGYTF.

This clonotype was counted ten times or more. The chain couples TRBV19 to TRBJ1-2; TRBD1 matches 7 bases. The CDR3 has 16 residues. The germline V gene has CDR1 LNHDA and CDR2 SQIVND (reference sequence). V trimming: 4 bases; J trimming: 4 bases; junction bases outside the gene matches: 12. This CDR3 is CASSNIPEQGSYGYTF. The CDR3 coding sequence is TGTGCCAGTAGTAACATTCCCGAACAGGGGAGCTATGGCTACACCTTC.

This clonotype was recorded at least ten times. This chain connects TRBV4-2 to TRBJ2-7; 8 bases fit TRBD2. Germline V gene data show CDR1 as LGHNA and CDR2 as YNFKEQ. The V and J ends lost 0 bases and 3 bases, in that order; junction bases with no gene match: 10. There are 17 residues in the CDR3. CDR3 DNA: TGTGCCAGCAGCCAAGAATTCTTCGGGGGGGGCCTCTACGAGCAGTACTTC. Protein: CASSQEFFGGGLYEQYF.

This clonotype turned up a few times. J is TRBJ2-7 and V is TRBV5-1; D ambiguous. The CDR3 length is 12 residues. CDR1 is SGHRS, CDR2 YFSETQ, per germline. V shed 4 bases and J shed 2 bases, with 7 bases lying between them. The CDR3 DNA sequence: TGCGCCAGCAGCGAAAACGCCTACGAGCAGTACTTC. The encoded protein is CASSENAYEQYF.